A single sample gave rise to the 21 T cell receptor beta chains below, sequenced in a study of blood T cell repertoires in COVID-19. Assay used: immunoSEQ multiplex PCR; TCRdb lists only in-frame clones, some missing. This sample has approximately 160,000 clones, with around 83% found just once. Sample: PBMCs or T cells enriched from blood (not recorded which). The receptors were sampled from a woman aged 50 to 60 in a cohort exposed to, infected with or recovered from COVID-19 (not recorded which).

The chain carries TRBV3-1 (or the pseudogene TRBV3-2) and TRBJ2-7, with D possibly TRBD2 on 6 matching bases. V lost 1 base, J lost 6 bases, and 13 bases lay in between. This CDR3 has 14 residues. Germline values: CDR1 LGHDT, CDR2 YNNKEL (reference sequence). The CDR3 loop reads CASSQGIGGSEQYF. CDR3 DNA: TGTGCCAGCAGCCAAGGAATTGGGGGGTCCGAGCAGTACTTC.

The rearrangement uses TRBV29-1 and TRBJ2-5; D remains unclear. Trimming cost V 0 bases and J 4 bases, with 9 bases left between them. Germline assignment: CDR1 SQVTM and CDR2 ANQGSEA. This CDR3 is built from 13 residues. DNA of the CDR3: TGCAGCGTTGAAGATCTTGGGCGAGAGACCCAGTACTTC. Amino acids: CSVEDLGRETQYF.

This sequence joins TRBV6-1 and TRBJ2-2, with 7 bases that match TRBD2. CDR3 length equals 14 residues. Trimming cost V 3 bases and J 5 bases; bases outside gene matches: 3. Germline loops: CDR1 MNHNS, CDR2 SASEGT. The CDR3 here is CASSDRLATGELFF. CDR3 coding DNA: TGTGCCAGCAGTGACCGACTAGCTACCGGGGAGCTGTTTTTT.

This clone is a singleton in its sample. The chain has TRBV3-1 (or the pseudogene TRBV3-2) and TRBJ2-1; D unclear. Germline values: CDR1 LGHDT, CDR2 YNNKEL (reference sequence). V was clipped by 4 bases and J by 2 bases, with 6 bases between them. The CDR3 runs to 13 residues. DNA of the CDR3: TGTGCCAGCAGCCGACAAACCTACAATGAGCAGTTCTTC. Translation gives CASSRQTYNEQFF.

V usage is TRBV28 and J usage is TRBJ2-5; 8 nucleotides match TRBD1. Germline values: CDR1 MDHEN, CDR2 SYDVKM. The CDR3 totals 14 residues. V trimming: 5 bases; J trimming: 4 bases; junction bases outside the gene matches: 6. The CDR3 sequence is CASSGRTGSETQYF. DNA for the CDR3: TGTGCCAGCAGTGGGAGGACAGGGTCAGAGACCCAGTACTTC.

This clone occurred once. This chain links TRBV5-5 with TRBJ2-3, with 14 bases aligning to TRBD2. The CDR3 totals 18 residues. V shed 3 bases, J shed 0 bases, and the junction held 6 bases outside the gene matches. Germline CDR1 and CDR2: SGHKS and YYEKEE (reference sequence). Written as DNA, the CDR3 is TGTGCCAGCAGCTCGGGACTAGCGGGAGTAGGAAGCACAGATACGCAGTATTTT. This gives the protein CASSSGLAGVGSTDTQYF.

V is TRBV30 and J is TRBJ1-5; no clear D. The CDR3 has 17 amino acids. V dropped 1 base and J dropped 1 base, with 17 bases sitting between them. CDR1 and CDR2 from the germline V gene are GTSNPN and SVGIG (reference sequence). CDR3 in amino acids: CAWSGAKDMMSNQPQHF. The CDR3, as DNA: TGTGCCTGGAGTGGGGCGAAGGATATGATGAGCAATCAGCCCCAGCATTTT.

The chain uses TRBV24-1 and TRBJ2-2; D unclear. There are 18 residues in the CDR3. CDR1 and CDR2 (germline): KGHDR, SFDVKD. Trimming cost V 8 bases and J 0 bases, with 21 bases left between them. The CDR3: CATTPNERRKSNTGELFF. DNA for the CDR3: TGTGCCACCACCCCGAATGAACGGAGAAAATCGAACACCGGGGAGCTGTTTTTT.

CDR3 residues: CASSANRGPSYEQYF. CDR3 coding DNA: TGTGCCAGTAGTGCGAACAGGGGCCCCTCCTACGAGCAGTACTTC. The chain combines TRBV19 with TRBJ2-7, with 7 bases matching TRBD1. This CDR3 contains 15 residues. Germline V gene data show CDR1 as LNHDA and CDR2 as SQIVND (reference sequence). V gave up 5 bases and J gave up 0 bases; unmatched junction bases: 7.

V gene TRBV5-1 combines with J gene TRBJ2-1; no clear D. The CDR3 consists of 13 residues. Trimming took off 5 bases at V and 13 bases at J, with 19 bases between the two ends. From germline, CDR1 is SGHRS and CDR2 YFSETQ. The CDR3 DNA reads TGCGCCAGCAGACGAAGCCTTCAGGATCTTCAGTTCTTC. The encoded protein is CASRRSLQDLQFF. The variable domain in full, completed from reference TRBV5-1 and TRBJ2-1, reads KAGVTQTPRYLIKTRGQQVTLSCSPISGHRSVSWYQQTPGQGLQFLFEYFSETQRNKGNFPGRFSGRQFSNSRSEMNVSTLELGDSALYLCASRRSLQDLQFFGPGTRLTVL.

This chain links TRBV9 with TRBJ2-5; TRBD2 aligns across 7 bases. Germline V gives CDR1 SGDLS, CDR2 YYNGEE. Trimming at V came to 0 bases and at J to 5 bases, leaving 10 bases not matched to a gene. This CDR3 spans 16 amino acids. The CDR3 DNA reads TGTGCCAGCAGCGTAGGGTCTAGCGGTAGGAGGGAGACCCAGTACTTC. Translation gives CASSVGSSGRRETQYF. The full variable domain, with the rest looked up from reference TRBV9 and TRBJ2-5, is DSGVTQTPKHLITATGQRVTLRCSPRSGDLSVYWYQQSLDQGLQFLIQYYNGEERAKGNILERFSAQQFPDLHSELNLSSLELGDSALYFCASSVGSSGRRETQYFGPGTRLLVL.

The chain employs TRBV18 and TRBJ2-7, with TRBD1 matching 7 bases. Germline CDR1 reads KGHSH; CDR2 reads LQKENI. The CDR3 contains 15 residues. V lost 0 bases and J lost 1; bases outside the gene matches: 3. CDR3 sequence: CASSPPTGSSYEQYF. The CDR3 coding sequence is TGTGCCAGCTCACCACCGACAGGGTCGTCCTACGAGCAGTACTTC. The full variable domain, completed using reference TRBV18 and TRBJ2-7, is NAGVMQNPRHLVRRRGQEARLRCSPMKGHSHVYWYRQLPEEGLKFMVYLQKENIIDESGMPKERFSAEFPKEGPSILRIQQVVRGDSAAYFCASSPPTGSSYEQYFGPGTRLTVT.

The CDR3 here is CASSPQGTRVGELFF. The CDR3 DNA follows: TGTGCCAGTAGTCCTCAAGGGACTAGAGTCGGGGAGCTGTTTTTT. The chain has TRBV19 and TRBJ2-2; TRBD2 aligns across 8 bases. J lost 7 bases, V lost 5 bases, and 9 bases had no gene match. This CDR3 has 15 amino acids. Germline CDR1 LNHDA, CDR2 SQIVND (reference sequence).

CDR3 loop: CASSYSGQGEGKLFF. The CDR3 region has the DNA TGTGCCAGCAGTTATTCCGGACAGGGAGAGGGAAAACTGTTTTTT. The rearrangement links TRBV6-5 to TRBJ1-4; 8 nucleotides line up with TRBD1. Germline CDR1 and CDR2: MNHEY and SVGAGI. With 3 bases clipped from V and 10 bases from J, the junction kept 10 bases outside the gene matches. The CDR3 totals 15 residues.

This chain connects TRBV3-1 (or the pseudogene TRBV3-2) to TRBJ2-5, with 10 bases aligning to TRBD2. Trimming removed 1 base from V and 4 bases from J; junction bases left unmatched: 0. CDR1 and CDR2 (germline): LGHDT, YNNKEL (reference sequence). The CDR3 spans 14 residues. The CDR3 DNA sequence: TGTGCCAGCAGCCAAGGACTAGCGGGAGAGACCCAGTACTTC. Residues: CASSQGLAGETQYF.

The chain combines TRBV9 with TRBJ2-7; a possible D gene is TRBD2 (5 bases). The V end lost 3 bases, the J end lost 0 bases, and 16 bases lay between the germline ends. Looked up from germline, CDR1 is SGDLS and CDR2 is YYNGEE. The CDR3 runs to 16 residues. The CDR3 DNA reads as TGTGCCAGCAGCGATCCCCTTGCGGGCGTCTCCTACGAGCAGTACTTC. Encoded protein: CASSDPLAGVSYEQYF.

This chain joins TRBV7-2 and TRBJ1-2; D remains ambiguous. V shed 5 bases and J shed 4 bases, with 14 bases lying between them. The CDR3 loop spans 14 amino acids. Germline assignment: CDR1 SGHTA and CDR2 FQGNSA. CDR3 in amino acids: CASSNPGAFYGYTF. The CDR3 region has the DNA TGTGCCAGCAGCAATCCAGGCGCTTTCTATGGCTACACCTTC.

The rearrangement links TRBV5-1 to TRBJ2-2; 12 nucleotides line up with TRBD2. This CDR3 comprises 15 residues. V trimming: 7 bases; J trimming: 3 bases; junction bases outside the gene matches: 4. Germline CDR1 and CDR2: SGHRS and YFSETQ. This chain's CDR3 is CASARLAGDTGELFF. The CDR3 DNA is TGCGCCAGCGCCCGACTAGCGGGGGACACCGGGGAGCTGTTTTTT. The full variable domain, its missing parts supplied by reference TRBV5-1 and TRBJ2-2, is KAGVTQTPRYLIKTRGQQVTLSCSPISGHRSVSWYQQTPGQGLQFLFEYFSETQRNKGNFPGRFSGRQFSNSRSEMNVSTLELGDSALYLCASARLAGDTGELFFGEGSRLTVL.

This clone has a single count. The chain carries TRBV6-6 and TRBJ1-5; a possible D gene is TRBD1 (5 bases). CDR3 length equals 15 residues. Trimming cost V 4 bases and J 0 bases, with 10 bases left between them. Germline values: CDR1 MNHNY, CDR2 SVGAGI (reference sequence). CDR3 in DNA: TGTGCCAGCAGTTCTACAGGTTATAGCAATCAGCCCCAGCATTTT. It is translated as CASSSTGYSNQPQHF.

This clone turned up a few times. The chain joins TRBV5-1 to TRBJ2-1; perhaps TRBD2 as D (6 bases). CDR1 SGHRS and CDR2 YFSETQ come from the germline V gene. V was cut by 6 bases and J by 0 bases, with 16 bases left in between. The CDR3 is 16 amino acids. Written as DNA, the CDR3 is TGCGCCAGCAACCCCAGTGGCGGGAACTCCTACAATGAGCAGTTCTTC. Protein sequence: CASNPSGGNSYNEQFF.

This sequence joins TRBV30 and TRBJ1-4; 8 nucleotides agree with TRBD1. Germline values: CDR1 GTSNPN, CDR2 SVGIG (reference sequence). V trimming: 1 base; J trimming: 3 bases; junction bases outside the gene matches: 7. This CDR3 has 16 amino acids. In nucleotides, the CDR3 is TGTGCCTGGAGTGGGGGCGGACAGGGATCTAATGAAAAACTGTTTTTT. The encoded protein is CAWSGGGQGSNEKLFF. The whole variable domain, filled in from reference TRBV30 and TRBJ1-4, reads SQTIHQWPATLVQPVGSPLSLECTVEGTSNPNLYWYRQAAGRGLQLLFYSVGIGQISSEVPQNLSASRPQDRQFILSSKKLLLSDSGFYLCAWSGGGQGSNEKLFFGSGTQLSVL.